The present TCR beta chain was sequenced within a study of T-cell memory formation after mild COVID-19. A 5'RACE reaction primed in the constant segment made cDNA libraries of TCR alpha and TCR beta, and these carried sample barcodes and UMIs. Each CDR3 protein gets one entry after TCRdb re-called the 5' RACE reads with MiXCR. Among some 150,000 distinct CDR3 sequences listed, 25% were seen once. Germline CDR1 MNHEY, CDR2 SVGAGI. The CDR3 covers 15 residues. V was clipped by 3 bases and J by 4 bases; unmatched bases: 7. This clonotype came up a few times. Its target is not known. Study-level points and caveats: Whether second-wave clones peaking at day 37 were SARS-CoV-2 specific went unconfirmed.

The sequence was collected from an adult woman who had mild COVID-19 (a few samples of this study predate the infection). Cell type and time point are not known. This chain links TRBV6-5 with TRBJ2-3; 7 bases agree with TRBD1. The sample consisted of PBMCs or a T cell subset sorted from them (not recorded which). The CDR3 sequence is CASSYQDRFSDTQYF. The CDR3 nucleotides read TGTGCCAGCAGTTATCAGGACAGGTTCTCAGATACGCAGTATTTT.